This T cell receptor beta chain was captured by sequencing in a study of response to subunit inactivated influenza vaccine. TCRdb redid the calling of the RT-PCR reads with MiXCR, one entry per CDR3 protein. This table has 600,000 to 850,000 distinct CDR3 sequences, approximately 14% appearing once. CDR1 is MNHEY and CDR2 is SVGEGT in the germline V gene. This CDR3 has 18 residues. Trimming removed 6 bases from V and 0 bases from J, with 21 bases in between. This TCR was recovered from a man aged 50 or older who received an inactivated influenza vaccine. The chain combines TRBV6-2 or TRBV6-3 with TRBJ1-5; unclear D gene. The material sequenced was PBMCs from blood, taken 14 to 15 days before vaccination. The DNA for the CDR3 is TGTGCCAGCAGGGGAGTTGGTCTCACGCATAATAGCAATCAGCCCCAGCATTTT. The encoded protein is CASRGVGLTHNSNQPQHF.